The T cell receptor beta chain under discussion was sequenced for a study of graft-versus-host responses after intestinal transplantation. Study-wide background: After anti-thymocyte globulin induction, recipients took tacrolimus and steroids for around three years. The study, taken as a whole, reports: Subjects displaying graft-donor T cell macrochimerism possessed elevated graft-versus-host to host-versus-graft clonal ratios inside allografts. There were GvH clones found in recipient marrow, and some of them appeared first in ileum or blood.

A word on this clone: Its target is not known.

V trimming: 7 bases; J trimming: 0 bases; junction bases outside the gene matches: 4. CDR1 SGHTA and CDR2 FQGNSA come from the germline V gene. This CDR3 comprises 16 residues. Measured with immunoSEQ multiplex PCR; TCRdb has only the in-frame clones, and not every one. The profile shows 90,000 to 120,000 clones, over 80% of them singletons. The sequences come from unstimulated CD4+ T cells sorted from spleen or lymph node cells, collected before transplant. The TCR comes from a human donor who was the organ donor for an intestinal transplant. V and J are TRBV7-2 and TRBJ1-4, with 11 bases that match TRBD1. The CDR3 loop reads CASTRDRGATNEKLFF. In nucleotides, the CDR3 is TGTGCCAGCACCCGGGACAGGGGGGCAACTAATGAAAAACTGTTTTTT.